The 32 T cell receptor beta chains in this list originate from one sample, sequenced in a study of blood T cell repertoires in COVID-19. TCRdb's table, derived via immunoSEQ multiplex PCR, lists solely in-frame clones and lacks some. The sample yields roughly 150,000 clones, roughly nine tenths seen once. Sequenced sample: peripheral blood. The receptors derive from a woman between 35 and 50 years old with acute or convalescent COVID-19.

This clone has only a few counts. The CDR3 nucleotides read TGTGCCAGCAAGACCGGGACAGCCGATGAAAAACTGTTTTTT. Translated: CASKTGTADEKLFF. The gene calls are TRBV6-5 and TRBJ1-4; 7 nucleotides agree with TRBD1. The germline gives CDR1 MNHEY, CDR2 SVGAGI. The CDR3 runs to 14 residues. V shed 7 bases and J 6 bases; nucleotides not matched to a gene: 8.

The gene calls are TRBV5-1 and TRBJ2-1, with D perhaps matching TRBD2 (6 bases). CDR1 is SGHRS, CDR2 YFSETQ, per germline. This CDR3 region has 16 residues. Trimming took off 4 bases at V and 7 bases at J, with 21 bases between the two ends. Here the CDR3 reads CASSLGGDPLSNEQFF. The CDR3 region has the DNA TGCGCCAGCAGCCTGGGCGGGGACCCACTCTCGAATGAGCAGTTCTTC.

The chain carries TRBV9 and TRBJ1-3; D uncertain. Trimming pared 2 bases from V and 2 bases from J, leaving 14 bases between. From germline, CDR1 is SGDLS and CDR2 YYNGEE. There are 16 residues in the CDR3. The CDR3: CASSVGSGFAGNTIYF. DNA for the CDR3: TGTGCCAGCAGCGTCGGATCGGGGTTCGCTGGAAACACCATATATTTT.

CDR3 protein: CASSPLAGGYYNEQFF. In nucleotides, the CDR3 is TGTGCCAGCAGTCCGTTAGCGGGGGGTTACTACAATGAGCAGTTCTTC. The chain couples TRBV28 to TRBJ2-1; 10 bases map to TRBD2. Germline CDR1 reads MDHEN; CDR2 reads SYDVKM. The ends lost 5 bases at V and 3 bases at J; junction bases unmatched: 7. CDR3 length: 16 residues. The full variable domain, completed using reference TRBV28 and TRBJ2-1, is DVKVTQSSRYLVKRTGEKVFLECVQDMDHENMFWYRQDPGLGLRLIYFSYDVKMKEKGDIPEGYSVSREKKERFSLILESASTNQTSMYLCASSPLAGGYYNEQFFGPGTRLTVL.

This clone appeared a few times. V and J are TRBV4-1 and TRBJ1-2; maybe TRBD1 (6 bases). This CDR3 has 14 residues. Germline V gives CDR1 MGHRA, CDR2 YSYEKL. Deletions cut 1 base from V and 4 bases from J, with 10 bases between. The CDR3 DNA is TGCGCCAGCAGCCAAGGGACAGTCCTCTATGGCTACACCTTC. Translated: CASSQGTVLYGYTF.

This chain links TRBV6-5 with TRBJ2-1; the D gene is possibly TRBD1 (5 bases). The ends were cut back, 2 bases at V and 1 base at J, with 12 bases in the middle. This CDR3 has 16 residues. CDR1 and CDR2 from the germline V gene are MNHEY and SVGAGI. The CDR3 DNA reads TGTGCCAGCAGTTACGCCGGACATGGTTCCTACAATGAGCAGTTCTTC. This gives the protein CASSYAGHGSYNEQFF.

The chain carries TRBV28 and TRBJ1-4, with 9 positions matching TRBD1. Germline V gives CDR1 MDHEN, CDR2 SYDVKM. The CDR3 length is 15 residues. V lost 5 bases and J lost 7; bases outside the gene matches: 8. In DNA, the CDR3 is TGTGCCAGCAGTACGGGACAGGGTCGGTTTGAAAAACTGTTTTTT. It yields the protein CASSTGQGRFEKLFF. The whole variable domain, filled in from reference TRBV28 and TRBJ1-4, reads DVKVTQSSRYLVKRTGEKVFLECVQDMDHENMFWYRQDPGLGLRLIYFSYDVKMKEKGDIPEGYSVSREKKERFSLILESASTNQTSMYLCASSTGQGRFEKLFFGSGTQLSVL.

The chain carries TRBV2 and TRBJ1-2, with D perhaps matching TRBD1 (5 bases). CDR1 SNHLY and CDR2 FYNNEI come from the germline V gene. The CDR3 totals 16 residues. Trimming removed 7 bases at V and 8 bases at J, with 26 bases between. CDR3: CASTSPSAQGLGGYTF. DNA for the CDR3: TGTGCCAGCACATCCCCCTCGGCTCAGGGTTTGGGGGGCTACACCTTC.

The chain links TRBV18 to TRBJ1-4; D is ambiguous. The V gene's germline CDR1 is KGHSH and CDR2 LQKENI. The CDR3 sequence is 17 residues long. Deletions cut 2 bases from V and 3 bases from J, with 16 bases between. CDR3 bases: TGTGCCAGCTCACCAGACCTGTCCACCGCGGCTAATGAAAAACTGTTTTTT. This sequence encodes CASSPDLSTAANEKLFF.

This clone was observed a single time. The chain carries TRBV2 and TRBJ2-7, with a possible D match to TRBD2 (6 bases). V was clipped by 7 bases and J by 7 bases, with 17 bases between them. Germline lookup yields CDR1 SNHLY and CDR2 FYNNEI. The CDR3 is made up of 13 amino acids. This CDR3 is CASTESIREEQYF. CDR3 DNA sequence: TGTGCCAGCACGGAATCAATCCGGGAGGAGCAGTACTTC.

The chain recombines TRBV19 with TRBJ1-6, with unresolved D. This CDR3 is 13 amino acids long. Trimming removed 3 bases from V and 9 bases from J, with 9 bases in between. The germline CDR1 and CDR2 sequences are LNHDA and SQIVND (reference sequence). CDR3 nucleotide sequence: TGTGCCAGTAGTATTTCGCGGTTTTCACCCCTCCACTTT. This translates into CASSISRFSPLHF.

The chain uses TRBV3-1 (or the pseudogene TRBV3-2) and TRBJ1-2; a possible D gene is TRBD1 (5 bases). The germline V and J ends were trimmed by 3 bases and 7 bases, with 21 bases remaining between them. The CDR3 length is 16 residues. The germline V gene encodes CDR1 LGHDT and CDR2 YNNKEL (reference sequence). The CDR3 DNA is TGTGCCAGCAGCCATTCCGGGAACGGGTGGAGGGGTGGCTACACCTTC. This encodes CASSHSGNGWRGGYTF.

V gene TRBV6-5 combines with J gene TRBJ1-4; tentative D call: TRBD1 (5 bases). The CDR3 is 15 residues long. Trimming left V 4 bases short and J 2 bases short, with 11 bases between. The germline V gene has CDR1 MNHEY and CDR2 SVGAGI. The CDR3 loop is CASSSFGATNEKLFF. The CDR3 nucleotides are TGTGCCAGCAGTTCTTTTGGGGCGACTAATGAAAAACTGTTTTTT.

V and J are TRBV5-6 and TRBJ2-2; 12 bases are shared with TRBD2. The CDR3 is made up of 19 amino acids. Germline V gene sequence: CDR1 SGHDT, CDR2 YYEEEE. V lost 4 bases to trimming and J lost 0 bases; unmatched junction nucleotides: 10. Here the CDR3 reads CASSDMTSGGLTNTGELFF. The CDR3 DNA reads TGTGCCAGCAGCGACATGACTAGCGGGGGCCTTACGAACACCGGGGAGCTGTTTTTT.

This chain connects TRBV4-2 to TRBJ2-1; D might be TRBD2 (6 bases). CDR1 LGHNA and CDR2 YNFKEQ come from the germline V gene. The CDR3 sequence is 15 residues long. V dropped 1 base and J dropped 3 bases, with 10 bases sitting between them. The CDR3 reads CASSQGTDYYNEQFF. The CDR3 DNA follows: TGTGCCAGCAGCCAAGGTACGGACTACTACAATGAGCAGTTCTTC.

The chain recombines TRBV9 with TRBJ2-5, with D possibly TRBD2 on 5 matching bases. The V end lost 0 bases, the J end lost 2 bases, and 17 bases lay between the germline ends. The length of the CDR3 is 17 residues. Germline V lookup: CDR1 SGDLS, CDR2 YYNGEE. This CDR3 reads CASSVGGSGVNQETQYF. In DNA form, the CDR3 reads TGTGCCAGCAGCGTAGGGGGTTCCGGGGTGAATCAAGAGACCCAGTACTTC.

This chain joins TRBV15 and TRBJ1-3, with unresolved D. This CDR3 spans 19 amino acids. V shed 1 base and J shed 3 bases, with 22 bases lying between them. Germline CDR1 and CDR2: LNHNV and YYDKDF (reference sequence). The CDR3 region is CATSRGPQLMARGGNTIYF. CDR3 bases: TGTGCCACCAGCAGAGGTCCGCAGCTGATGGCCAGAGGTGGAAACACCATATATTTT.

The chain joins TRBV27 to TRBJ1-2, with 7 positions matching TRBD1. Germline CDR1 is MNHEY and CDR2 is SMNVEV (reference sequence). The CDR3 is 13 residues long. The V and J ends lost 8 bases and 1 base, in that order; junction bases with no gene match: 4. The CDR3 DNA reads as TGTGCCAGCCGGGACAGTGGTAACTATGGCTACACCTTC. This translates into CASRDSGNYGYTF.

The chain carries TRBV29-1 and TRBJ1-1; 9 positions agree with TRBD1. This CDR3 contains 13 residues. In germline, CDR1 is SQVTM, CDR2 ANQGSEA. V shed 3 bases, J shed 4 bases, and the junction held 3 bases outside the gene matches. The chain's CDR3 is CSVDQDRGTEAFF. CDR3 sequence (DNA): TGCAGCGTTGACCAGGACAGGGGCACTGAAGCTTTCTTT.

This clone has just one count. V gene TRBV28 combines with J gene TRBJ1-1; TRBD1 agrees at 9 bases. The V gene's germline CDR1 is MDHEN and CDR2 SYDVKM. After removal of 4 bases from V and 10 bases from J, the junction contained 7 bases not matched to a gene. This CDR3 is 13 amino acids long. The CDR3 spells CASSSAQGAGAFF. The DNA of the CDR3 is TGTGCCAGCAGTTCAGCACAGGGGGCAGGAGCTTTCTTT.

Concerning this clone itself: The missing conserved phenylalanine or tryptophan at the end of this CDR3 makes a read error likely. The DNA is left out, because the CDR3 cannot be placed on it with certainty; the CDR3 is given as TCRdb lists it. The chain links TRBV6-5 to TRBJ1-2. Germline V gene lookup returns CDR1 MNHEY and CDR2 SVGAGI. The length of the CDR3 is 11 amino acids, counting both ends. This CDR3 is CASNSLEGTVY.

There are a few counts of this clone. This sequence joins TRBV6-5 and TRBJ2-7; D is possibly TRBD2 (6 bases). Germline V gene lookup returns CDR1 MNHEY and CDR2 SVGAGI. The V and J ends lost 3 bases and 2 bases respectively, with 8 bases between them. CDR3 size: 13 residues. In nucleotides, the CDR3 is TGTGCCAGCAGTTATCGGGAGACCTACGAGCAGTACTTC. It codes for CASSYRETYEQYF.

The chain couples TRBV28 to TRBJ2-3; possibly TRBD2 for D (6 bases). Germline CDR1 is MDHEN and CDR2 is SYDVKM. The CDR3 is made up of 14 amino acids. With 5 bases removed from V and 4 bases from J, the gap between germline ends came to 13 bases. CDR3 in DNA: TGTGCCAGCAGTGGGGCAGGAGGGTCAGATACGCAGTATTTT. This encodes CASSGAGGSDTQYF.

The chain joins TRBV6-5 to TRBJ2-7; D possibly corresponds to TRBD2 (5 bases). In germline, CDR1 is MNHEY, CDR2 SVGAGI. The V gene lost 6 bases and the J gene lost 0 bases, with 12 bases spanning the gap. The CDR3 runs to 14 residues. The CDR3 loop reads CASRSAGNSYEQYF. Here the CDR3 DNA reads TGTGCCAGCAGGTCGGCGGGTAACTCCTACGAGCAGTACTTC.

This sequence joins TRBV5-1 and TRBJ1-4; D possibly corresponds to TRBD1 (6 bases). CDR1 and CDR2 (germline): SGHRS, YFSETQ. The CDR3 is made up of 15 amino acids. V was shortened by 4 bases and J by 3 bases, with 13 bases between the two germline ends. The DNA of the CDR3 is TGCGCCAGCAGCCCAGGGGATACCTCTAATGAAAAACTGTTTTTT. As protein: CASSPGDTSNEKLFF.

This chain links TRBV9 with TRBJ2-7; TRBD1 matches at 8 bases. CDR1 is SGDLS, CDR2 YYNGEE, per germline. V shed 4 bases, J shed 5 bases, and the junction held 14 bases outside the gene matches. The CDR3 covers 16 residues. In nucleotides, the CDR3 is TGTGCCAGCAGCCCTAGTAGTGGACAGGGTTCCCACGAGCAGTACTTC. Residues: CASSPSSGQGSHEQYF.

The J gene is TRBJ2-7, the V gene TRBV9; no definite D call. The V and J ends lost 2 bases and 0 bases respectively, with 12 bases between them. Per the germline V gene, CDR1 is SGDLS and CDR2 is YYNGEE. The CDR3 spans 15 residues. Here the CDR3 reads CASSVSPTDSYEQYF. In DNA, the CDR3 is TGTGCCAGCAGCGTGTCCCCCACAGACTCCTACGAGCAGTACTTC. Variable domain in full (rest from reference TRBV9 and TRBJ2-7): DSGVTQTPKHLITATGQRVTLRCSPRSGDLSVYWYQQSLDQGLQFLIQYYNGEERAKGNILERFSAQQFPDLHSELNLSSLELGDSALYFCASSVSPTDSYEQYFGPGTRLTVT.

The chain joins TRBV19 to TRBJ2-1; D may be TRBD1 (5 bases). In germline, CDR1 is LNHDA, CDR2 SQIVND (reference sequence). The CDR3 has 14 amino acids. Trimming cost V 0 bases and J 10 bases, with 13 bases left between them. The CDR3 loop reads CASSIERGAWEQFF. The CDR3, as DNA: TGTGCCAGTAGTATAGAGCGTGGGGCTTGGGAGCAGTTCTTC.

The J gene is TRBJ2-2, the V gene TRBV27, with D possibly being TRBD2 (5 bases). Per germline, CDR1 MNHEY and CDR2 SMNVEV (reference sequence). Between the trimmed V and J ends, which lost 5 bases and 5 bases, there was a span of 21 bases. This CDR3 comprises 17 residues. This chain's CDR3 is CASSPLDGDFDTGELFF. The CDR3 bases are TGTGCCAGCAGTCCCCTCGACGGGGATTTTGATACCGGGGAGCTGTTTTTT.

This chain joins TRBV20-1 and TRBJ2-7; no definite D call. V was pared by 3 bases and J by 3 bases, with 12 bases between. The germline CDR1 and CDR2 sequences are DFQATT and SNEGSKA (reference sequence). The CDR3 totals 13 residues. In DNA, the CDR3 is TGCAGTGCTAGTGATGGGCTCGGCTACGAGCAGTACTTC. Protein sequence: CSASDGLGYEQYF.

The rearrangement uses TRBV27 and TRBJ2-3, with TRBD2 identical over 8 bases. Trimming at V came to 6 bases and at J to 4 bases, leaving 9 bases not matched to a gene. The CDR3 totals 15 residues. Per the germline V gene, CDR1 is MNHEY and CDR2 is SMNVEV (reference sequence). This CDR3 is CASRSGGQNPDTQYF. For the CDR3, the DNA is TGTGCCAGCAGGAGCGGGGGCCAAAATCCAGATACGCAGTATTTT.

This clone has a single count. The V call is TRBV28, the J call TRBJ1-2; TRBD1 agrees at 9 bases. The CDR3 sequence is 13 residues long. V gave up 3 bases and J gave up 5 bases; unmatched junction bases: 1. Germline lookup yields CDR1 MDHEN and CDR2 SYDVKM. The CDR3 DNA reads as TGTGCCAGCAGTTTGGACAGGGGATATGGCTACACCTTC. It specifies CASSLDRGYGYTF.